The text below deals with one T cell receptor beta chain. This clonotype was recorded many times. The antigen it recognizes is unknown. Per-base quality was not reported, and no clone a single base away is much larger than it. Using a modified ARM-PCR protocol with multiple V-beta primers and a C-beta primer, the team built TCRB libraries from RNA through three nested multiplex PCR rounds. Starting from 0.5 to 0.6 ug of total RNA, TCRB-specific cDNA was synthesized using ProtoScript II Reverse Transcriptase and a C-beta primer. For the TCRB libraries, no unique molecular identifiers were described. In the third PCR, barcodes and adapters were added over about 23 cycles with Deep VentR (exo-) polymerase, after which 250-500 bp bands were gel purified. TCRB libraries were sequenced with 250 bp paired-end reads on an Illumina HiSeq 2500. The source study handled its data this way. Reads were cleaned with Trimmomatic, merged with FLASH, assigned V, D and J segments with MiGEC, and analyzed with VDJtools. The Shannon-Wiener diversity index, calculated using VDJtools, was used to quantify repertoire diversity. TCRdb reran the public reads through fastp at Q25 and MiXCR, keeping productive beta chains. All rows with the same CDR3 protein become a single entry with the most common DNA and genes. These V and J calls derive from TCRdb rather than the authors' analysis. The sample table contains 25,000 to 40,000 distinct CDR3 sequences; only one count was recorded for 50% to 75% of them. The top ten clones comprise approximately 33% of the sample.

This sample is drawn from a study of tumor-infiltrating lymphocytes in glioblastoma multiforme (dated by TCRdb to 2017 to 2019). With regard to the full study: Whether intratumoral genomic heterogeneity fosters TIL diversity was tested through joint investigation of somatic mutations, TIL diversity and immune response activity. The research as a whole found: Clone frequencies may be distorted by RNA-based TCR sequencing because unequal numbers of TCR transcripts are carried by T cells. Generalizability is limited because the TCR and somatic mutation analysis included only one glioblastoma patient. The authors noted that sorting T cells into functional subsets, which was not done in the study, would be a future improvement.

The AllPrep DNA/RNA mini kit was used to purify genomic DNA and total RNA simultaneously from each of the nine to ten tumor samples. Every RNA sample had an RNA integrity number above 6.5 and an OD 260/280 ratio above 1.9. The sequencing sample was made of brain tumor tissue. The sequence came from a male donor with glioblastoma.

The CDR3 corresponds to CASSYSGGGSNQPQHF. The DNA is as follows: TGTGCCAGCAGTTACTCGGGAGGGGGGAGCAATCAGCCCCAGCATTTT. The rearrangement combines TRBV6-5 with TRBJ1-5; TRBD1 is possibly the D segment (6 matching bases). From the germline V gene, CDR1 is MNHEY and CDR2 is SVGAGI. Including the terminal cysteine and phenylalanine, the CDR3 comprises 16 residues. The entry retains the CDR3 DNA only, 48 bases that are in frame from base 1. Cut back by 0 bases and 1 base, the V and J ends lie 10 bases apart.